This section outlines one TCR beta chain sequence together with its context. This sample is drawn from a study of T cell changes during pregnancy in multiple sclerosis. The CDR3 is made up of 15 amino acids. In germline, CDR1 is SGHRS, CDR2 YFSETQ. J lost 5 bases, V lost 4 bases, and 7 bases had no gene match. Produced via immunoSEQ multiplex PCR; TCRdb's table is partial and in-frame only. This sample has roughly 39,000 clones, with roughly 90% found just once. Sequences were obtained from PBMCs (not recorded whether the cells were cultured). The chain combines TRBV5-1 with TRBJ2-2; TRBD1 aligns across 8 bases. This TCR was sampled from a female donor with multiple sclerosis, enrolled in a pregnancy study. DNA of the CDR3: TGCGCCAGCAGCACAAGGACAGGGAGTACCGGGGAGCTGTTTTTT. Its protein is CASSTRTGSTGELFF.